A selection of T cell receptor beta chains follows, all from one sample in a study of blood T cell repertoires in COVID-19. Some clones are missing from TCRdb's copy, which holds only in-frame ones; the method was immunoSEQ multiplex PCR. This sample carries fewer than 200,000 clones, around four fifths of them seen once, and the ten largest clones take 3.6%. The source material was PBMCs or T cells enriched from blood (not recorded which). These TCRs come from a woman aged 50 to 60 in a cohort exposed to, infected with or recovered from COVID-19 (not recorded which). Both conserved end residues are part of each CDR3. The D gene is left open where the match is weak. The size field is filled for only some rows; it gives once, few, many or a size class.

>TRBJ2-1|-|TRBV9|TRBD1
CASSVGQGAAYNEQFF
TGTGCCAGCAGCGTAGGACAGGGGGCTGCTTACAATGAGCAGTTCTTC
>TRBJ1-2|-|TRBV18|TRBD1
CASSPYTGGNIYGYTF
TGTGCCAGCTCACCCTACACAGGGGGCAATATCTATGGCTACACCTTC
>TRBJ1-2|-|TRBV20-1|-
CSASRAGGDYGYTF
TGCAGTGCTAGTAGGGCGGGGGGGGACTATGGCTACACCTTC
>TRBJ2-1|-|TRBV6-1|TRBD2
CASSEEAGAGDEQFF
TGTGCCAGCAGTGAGGAAGCGGGGGCGGGGGATGAGCAGTTCTTC
>TRBJ2-1|-|TRBV6-5|TRBD2
CAGKSGRSNEQFF
TGTGCCGGGAAGAGCGGGAGATCAAATGAGCAGTTCTTC
>TRBJ2-7|many|TRBV7-6|-
CASSLDQGARQYF
TGTGCCAGCAGCTTAGATCAAGGGGCGCGGCAGTACTTC
>TRBJ2-7|-|TRBV3-1/TRBV3-2|TRBD2
CASSLESTSGGPNTYEQYF
TGTGCCAGCAGCCTGGAGTCCACGAGCGGGGGCCCCAATACCTACGAGCAGTACTTC
>TRBJ2-1|-|TRBV27|-
CASSLGLGEGYNEQFF
TGTGCCAGCAGTTTAGGATTAGGGGAAGGCTACAATGAGCAGTTCTTC
>TRBJ2-4|-|TRBV7-3|-
CASSLAGGKNIQYF
TGTGCCAGCAGCTTAGCCGGGGGAAAAAACATTCAGTACTTC
>TRBJ1-4|-|TRBV6-5|-
CASSYGGNRRDEKLFF
TGTGCCAGCAGTTACGGCGGCAATCGACGGGATGAAAAACTGTTTTTT
>TRBJ2-1|-|TRBV2|TRBD2
CASGGAGGPVSYNEQFF
TGTGCCAGCGGGGGAGCGGGGGGGCCAGTGTCCTACAATGAGCAGTTCTTC
>TRBJ2-1|-|TRBV19|-
CASSISGGANEQFF
TGTGCCAGTAGTATCTCTGGGGGGGCAAATGAGCAGTTCTTC
>TRBJ2-5|-|TRBV19|-
CASSNGQTQETQYF
TGTGCCAGTAGTAACGGACAGACCCAAGAGACCCAGTACTTC
>TRBJ1-4|-|TRBV2|-
CASSDRSNEKLFF
TGTGCCAGCAGTGACAGATCTAATGAAAAACTGTTTTTT
>TRBJ1-1|-|TRBV18|TRBD1
CASSLRQGQNTEAFF
TGTGCCAGCTCACTTCGACAGGGCCAGAACACTGAAGCTTTCTTT
>TRBJ2-1|-|TRBV7-3|-
CASSSTSFSSSEQFF
TGTGCCAGCAGCTCTACTTCTTTCTCTTCATCAGAGCAGTTCTTC
>TRBJ2-7|-|TRBV21-1|-
CASSTRRGIDHYEQYF
TGTGCCAGCAGCACACGTAGGGGGATAGACCACTACGAGCAGTACTTC
>TRBJ2-3|-|TRBV2|-
CASKRGGSTDTQYF
TGTGCCAGCAAGAGGGGGGGGAGCACAGATACGCAGTATTTT
>TRBJ2-1|-|TRBV5-1|TRBD1
CASSYPGQGLLGNEQFF
TGCGCCAGCAGCTATCCTGGACAGGGGTTGTTAGGCAATGAGCAGTTCTTC
>TRBJ1-3|-|TRBV7-2|-
CASSLTHTRGGSGNTIYF
TGTGCCAGCAGCTTAACCCACACGAGGGGGGGCTCTGGAAACACCATATATTTT
>TRBJ1-4|-|TRBV6-5|-
CASSLTGRGEKLFF
TGTGCCAGCAGTTTAACAGGGAGGGGCGAAAAACTGTTTTTT
>TRBJ1-4|-|TRBV20-1|-
CSANQGEKLFF
TGCAGTGCTAACCAGGGGGAAAAACTGTTTTTT
>TRBJ1-2|once|TRBV3-1/TRBV3-2|-
CASSQDFHRMFGYTF
TGTGCCAGCAGCCAAGATTTCCACAGGATGTTTGGCTACACCTTC
>TRBJ2-2|-|TRBV2|-
CASREVQNTGELFF
TGTGCCAGCAGAGAGGTACAGAACACCGGGGAGCTGTTTTTT
>TRBJ2-7|few|TRBV16|-
CASSRQGPGDEQYF
TGTGCCAGCAGCCGCCAGGGCCCAGGGGACGAGCAGTACTTC
>TRBJ1-5|-|TRBV19|-
CASSIGGTGGNQPQHF
TGTGCCAGTAGTATTGGGGGGACCGGGGGCAATCAGCCCCAGCATTTT
>TRBJ2-2|-|TRBV11-2|-
CASSKTGERSTGELFF
TGTGCCAGCAGCAAAACGGGAGAGCGGAGCACCGGGGAGCTGTTTTTT
>TRBJ2-3|-|TRBV5-1|-
CASSPGLATDTQYF
TGCGCCAGCAGCCCGGGACTTGCCACAGATACGCAGTATTTT
>TRBJ1-5|-|TRBV10-3|-
CAISPGPLGVQNQPQHF
TGTGCCATCTCCCCGGGTCCACTGGGTGTTCAGAATCAGCCCCAGCATTTT
>TRBJ2-7|-|TRBV7-2|TRBD1
CASSSLGQGANEQYF
TGTGCCAGCAGCTCTCTGGGACAGGGGGCCAACGAGCAGTACTTC
>TRBJ2-7|-|TRBV10-3|-
CAISGDSSYEQYF
TGTGCCATCAGCGGGGACTCCTCCTACGAGCAGTACTTC
>TRBJ1-1|-|TRBV6-6|TRBD1
CASSYAGTGYTEAFF
TGTGCCAGCAGTTACGCCGGGACAGGATACACTGAAGCTTTCTTT
>TRBJ2-1|once|TRBV7-3|TRBD2
CASSLKAGGPYDEQFF
TGTGCCAGCAGCCTCAAAGCGGGAGGGCCTTACGATGAGCAGTTCTTC
>TRBJ1-4|once|TRBV25-1|-
CASSERGSGEKLFF
TGTGCCAGCAGTGAACGGGGATCTGGCGAAAAACTGTTTTTT
>TRBJ2-5|-|TRBV12-5|-
CASGPTLGDEETQYF
TGTGCTAGTGGTCCCACCTTAGGGGATGAAGAGACCCAGTACTTC
>TRBJ1-4|-|TRBV30|-
CAWSVDDIEKLFF
TGTGCCTGGAGTGTAGATGACATCGAAAAACTGTTTTTT
>TRBJ2-6|once|TRBV6-5|TRBD1
CATRQGASGANVLTF
TGTGCCACCAGACAGGGGGCATCTGGGGCCAACGTCCTGACTTTC
>TRBJ1-1|-|TRBV6-5|-
CASRHGNTEAFF
TGTGCCAGCCGACACGGAAACACTGAAGCTTTCTTT
>TRBJ2-7|-|TRBV3-1/TRBV3-2|-
CASSEAIIAYEQYF
TGTGCCAGCAGCGAAGCCATTATAGCCTACGAGCAGTACTTC
>TRBJ1-1|-|TRBV5-6|-
CASSFWEGGWATEAFF
TGTGCCAGCAGCTTTTGGGAGGGAGGATGGGCCACTGAAGCTTTCTTT
>TRBJ2-3|-|TRBV29-1|-
CSVRGGSGSTDTQYF
TGCAGCGTGCGTGGGGGGAGCGGGAGCACAGATACGCAGTATTTT
>TRBJ1-6|-|TRBV18|-
CASSPRQVDSPLHF
TGTGCCAGCTCACCAAGACAGGTGGACTCACCCCTCCACTTT
>TRBJ2-3|-|TRBV5-1|-
CASSLRLAVSTDTQYF
TGCGCCAGCAGCTTGAGGTTAGCGGTCAGCACAGATACGCAGTATTTT
>TRBJ1-1|once|TRBV5-1|-
CASSSGGQGNAAFF
TGCGCCAGCAGCTCGGGGGGACAAGGGAACGCTGCTTTCTTT